These T cell receptor beta chains were read from a single sample in a study of blood T cell repertoires in COVID-19. Sequencing used immunoSEQ multiplex PCR; TCRdb keeps in-frame clones, though not all of them. Of some 200,000 clones listed, about nine tenths are singletons. Sequencing was carried out using PBMCs or T cells enriched from blood (not recorded which). Receptors were obtained from a woman aged 18-30 years who had recovered from COVID-19. Both conserved end residues are part of each CDR3. The order of the fields is D gene, V gene, J gene, clone size, CDR3 DNA, CDR3 protein. D genes are given only for firm matches. Part of the rows lack a size; the others show once, few, many or a class for expanded clones.

>TRBD2|TRBV7-2|TRBJ2-1|.
TGTGCCAGCAGCGCCCGGCCCCTAGCGGGAGGCGGGAATGAGCAGTTCTTC
CASSARPLAGGGNEQFF
>.|TRBV27|TRBJ2-5|.
TGTGCCAGTTCCGTGACAGGCCGGCAGACAGAGACCCAGTACTTC
CASSVTGRQTETQYF
>.|TRBV5-1|TRBJ2-5|.
TGCGCCAGCGCCTCTATGGGTAGCCCGCAAGAGACCCAGTACTTC
CASASMGSPQETQYF
>.|TRBV21-1|TRBJ1-5|.
TGTGCCAGCAGCAAAAGCAGGGTGAATAGCAATCAGCCCCAGCATTTT
CASSKSRVNSNQPQHF
>.|TRBV9|TRBJ2-1|.
TGTGCCAGCAGCGAGGGGGGGCCGACTTACAATGAGCAGTTCTTC
CASSEGGPTYNEQFF
>TRBD1|TRBV5-8|TRBJ2-1|.
TGTGCCAACGACTTCGGGACAGGGAACGATGAGCAGTTCTTC
CANDFGTGNDEQFF
>TRBD2|TRBV5-4|TRBJ2-6|.
TGTGCCAGCAGCCCCCCGGGGGGAGCTGGGGCCAACGTCCTGACTTTC
CASSPPGGAGANVLTF
>TRBD2|TRBV7-9|TRBJ2-4|.
TGTGCCAGCAGCTCTCGGGGAGGGTCCACAAACATTCAGTACTTC
CASSSRGGSTNIQYF
>.|TRBV27|TRBJ1-2|.
TGTGCCAGCAGTTTATTTGGGGGGAACGGCTACACCTTC
CASSLFGGNGYTF
>TRBD2|TRBV18|TRBJ2-7|.
TGTGCCAGCTCTTTTGCGGGAGAGCCTGGGGACGAGCAGTACTTC
CASSFAGEPGDEQYF
>.|TRBV4-2|TRBJ2-6|.
TGTGCCAGCAGCGGGAGAAGGGATTCTGGGGCCAACGTCCTGACTTTC
CASSGRRDSGANVLTF
>TRBD1|TRBV28|TRBJ2-7|.
TGTGCCAGCAGTTTGGAGACAGGGGGCCCCTCTGAGCAGTACTTC
CASSLETGGPSEQYF
>TRBD1|TRBV19|TRBJ1-5|.
TGTGCCAGTAGGAAGGACAGGGGGATGAGAAATCAGCCCCAGCATTTT
CASRKDRGMRNQPQHF
>TRBD2|TRBV5-1|TRBJ2-7|.
TGCGCCAGCAGCTTGGATGCTAGCGGAGCCTACGAGCAGTACTTC
CASSLDASGAYEQYF
>TRBD1|TRBV3-1/TRBV3-2|TRBJ2-7|.
TGTGCCAGCAGCCACTGGGGGGACAGGTTCTACGAGCAGTACTTC
CASSHWGDRFYEQYF
>TRBD2|TRBV7-9|TRBJ2-7|.
TGTGCCAGCAGCGAAGATGTCCGACTAGCGGGCTACGAGCAGTACTTC
CASSEDVRLAGYEQYF
>.|TRBV2|TRBJ1-6|.
TGTGCCAGCAGCCCTGGGGTCCTAGGGGATTCACCCCTCCACTTT
CASSPGVLGDSPLHF
>.|TRBV24-1|TRBJ1-1|.
TGTGCCACCAGTGAGGGGGGGGCGCGCACTGAAGCTTTCTTT
CATSEGGARTEAFF
>TRBD1|TRBV6-2/TRBV6-3|TRBJ1-6|.
TGTGCCAGCAGTTTCGGGACAGAGAATTCACCCCTCCACTTT
CASSFGTENSPLHF
>.|TRBV5-5|TRBJ1-5|.
TGTGCCAGCAGCGCAACCCTGGAGGGCGCCGTTTCGCCCCAGCATTTT
CASSATLEGAVSPQHF
>.|TRBV19|TRBJ2-3|.
TGTGCCACCAGTGAACAGGCCGCCCTGGATACGCAGTATTTT
CATSEQAALDTQYF
>TRBD2|TRBV28|TRBJ2-3|.
TGTGCCAGCAGCGGACTAGCGGGAGCGGGGGATACGCAGTATTTT
CASSGLAGAGDTQYF
>.|TRBV5-1|TRBJ1-5|.
TGCGCCAGCAGCTTGGCGGGACACGGGGATCAGCCCCAGCATTTT
CASSLAGHGDQPQHF
>.|TRBV6-5|TRBJ2-1|.
TGTGCCACCAACCGTGCGGGCTCCTACAATGAGCAGTTCTTC
CATNRAGSYNEQFF
>TRBD1|TRBV6-6|TRBJ1-2|once
TGTGCCAGCAGTTACTCGAAAATGGACAGGGACTATGGCTACACCTTC
CASSYSKMDRDYGYTF
>.|TRBV4-1|TRBJ1-2|.
TGCGCCAGCAGCCAAGATCGATGGGGGGAGGGGTATGGCTACACCTTC
CASSQDRWGEGYGYTF
>.|TRBV21-1|TRBJ2-5|.
TGTGCCAGGCCCCCCGCGGGTGTAGTGTGGAGGGAGACCCAGTACTTC
CARPPAGVVWRETQYF
>TRBD2|TRBV2|TRBJ2-7|.
TGTGCCAGCGAGAGTGGACTAGCGGGAGACGAGCAGTACTTC
CASESGLAGDEQYF
>.|TRBV5-6|TRBJ2-1|.
TGTGCCAGCAGCCGGGGCCGGGACACCCTCTACAATGAGCAGTTCTTC
CASSRGRDTLYNEQFF
>.|TRBV27|TRBJ2-3|.
TGTGCCAGCGGACCCGCGGGGACAGATACGCAGTATTTT
CASGPAGTDTQYF
>.|TRBV19|TRBJ1-5|.
TGTGCCAGTAGTATCGGGTATAGCAATCAGCCCCAGCATTTT
CASSIGYSNQPQHF
>TRBD1|TRBV28|TRBJ2-4|.
TGTGCCAGCAGTACCCGATCCGGGACAGGGGTGAACCTAGCCAAAAACATTCAGTACTTC
CASSTRSGTGVNLAKNIQYF
>.|TRBV30|TRBJ1-1|.
TGTGCCTGGAGGGGGCAACTTATTGAAGCTTTCTTT
CAWRGQLIEAFF
>TRBD2|TRBV5-6|TRBJ2-7|.
TGTGCCAGCAGTATTCGGGGACTAGTCTTATACGAGCAGTACTTC
CASSIRGLVLYEQYF
>TRBD2|TRBV7-9|TRBJ2-1|.
TGTGCCAGCAGTTCCCTCGGGCGGGAGGATCGCGATGAGCAGTTCTTC
CASSSLGREDRDEQFF
>TRBD1|TRBV28|TRBJ2-5|once
TGTGCCAGCAGCCTACTGGGACAGGGCGAGACCCAGTACTTC
CASSLLGQGETQYF
>.|TRBV28|TRBJ1-3|.
TGTGCCAGCAGTTCCCCTCTGGGCCTCAGGGTCTCTGGAAACACCATATATTTT
CASSSPLGLRVSGNTIYF
>.|TRBV30|TRBJ2-2|.
TGTGCCTGGAGGCGTAGCGGAGCTACCGGGGAGCTGTTTTTT
CAWRRSGATGELFF
>.|TRBV10-2|TRBJ1-1|once
TGCGCCAGCAGGCTCACGGGGGGAAGCACTGAAGCTTTCTTT
CASRLTGGSTEAFF
>TRBD1|TRBV27|TRBJ1-1|.
TGTGCCAGCAGCACCTGGACAGGGTTGAACACTGAAGCTTTCTTT
CASSTWTGLNTEAFF